Detailed here is one T cell receptor (beta chain). This entry is derived from a study of blood T cell repertoires in COVID-19. The length of the CDR3 is 14 residues. Germline-derived CDR1 and CDR2 are LNHNV and YYDKDF (reference sequence). Trimming shortened V by 3 bases and J by 10 bases, and 16 bases separated the two germline ends. Here immunoSEQ multiplex PCR was the method, and the copy in TCRdb shows in-frame clones only, minus some. The data show a few hundred thousand clones, about 85% seen once. The sequenced sample consisted of PBMCs or T cells enriched from blood (not recorded which). The TCR originated in a woman aged 30 to 39 who had recovered from COVID-19. V usage is TRBV15 and J usage is TRBJ1-5; D uncertain. Written as DNA, the CDR3 is TGTGCCACCAGCAGGAGCACCGGGGAATTCCCCCAGCATTTT. It specifies CATSRSTGEFPQHF.